This T cell receptor (beta chain) emerged from a study of cytomegalovirus exposure and HLA in healthy donors. Points from the study as a whole: A missense variant in DCLRE1C was later tied to TCR beta V- and J-gene trimming. An analysis was carried out at a later point. It showed that HLA-associated TCR beta chains were more clonally expanded than equally common non-associated chains.

This clone has more than one count but fewer than ten. Its antigen remains unidentified. The CDR3 has 15 residues. Trimming at V came to 5 bases and at J to 6 bases, leaving 10 bases not matched to a gene. The V gene's germline CDR1 is PRHDT and CDR2 FYEKMQ (reference sequence). The PCR used 60 Vbeta and 13 Jbeta primers. Assay: immunoSEQ multiplex PCR; the TCRdb copy retains only in-frame clones and omits some. This sample has 120,000 or so clones, with around four fifths found just once. The receptor's source is a woman aged 40 to 55 in good health and CMV-seronegative. This chain connects TRBV13 to TRBJ2-1; 7 bases line up with TRBD2. Sequencing was performed on PBMCs. CDR3 in DNA: TGTGCCAGCAGCACGAGCGGGACGGGTGGCAATGAGCAGTTCTTC. Protein: CASSTSGTGGNEQFF. The full variable domain, its missing parts supplied by reference TRBV13 and TRBJ2-1, is AAGVIQSPRHLIKEKRETATLKCYPIPRHDTVYWYQQGPGQDPQFLISFYEKMQSDKGSIPDRFSAQQFSDYHSELNMSSLELGDSALYFCASSTSGTGGNEQFFGPGTRLTVL.